The rows below give T cell receptor beta chains drawn from one sample of a study of blood T cell repertoires in COVID-19. The assay was immunoSEQ multiplex PCR, and TCRdb's table has in-frame clones only and misses some. The sample contains some 300,000 clones, around 89% of which appear only once. Sequenced material: PBMCs or T cells enriched from blood (not recorded which). All receptors derive from a woman aged 18-29 years with acute COVID-19. Each CDR3 is given with its conserved first and last residue. The D gene is left open where the match is weak. Rows give clone size only sometimes, using once, few, many, or a class for an expanded clone.

V,size,D,J,DNA,CDR3
TRBV27,once,TRBD1,TRBJ1-2,TGTGCCAGCAGTCCATTAACAGGGGTAAATGGCTACACCTTC,CASSPLTGVNGYTF
TRBV29-1,once,TRBD1,TRBJ2-7,TGCAGCGTTCTCCCGGGACAGGGGAATTACGAGCAGTACTTC,CSVLPGQGNYEQYF
TRBV28,.,.,TRBJ1-4,TGTGCCAGCAGTCGACCAGGTGCTAATGAAAAACTGTTTTTT,CASSRPGANEKLFF
TRBV13,.,.,TRBJ2-7,TGTGCCAGCAGCCTTCGGGACATGAACTACGAGCAGTACTTC,CASSLRDMNYEQYF
TRBV5-1,.,TRBD1,TRBJ1-1,TGCGCCAGCAGCGGGGGACAGGCCAACACTGAAGCTTTCTTT,CASSGGQANTEAFF
TRBV7-9,.,TRBD1,TRBJ2-5,TGTGCCAGCAGCTACAGGGGGCGGGAGACCCAGTACTTC,CASSYRGRETQYF
TRBV19,.,.,TRBJ1-1,TGTGCCAGTAGTGGGCAGGTCAACACTGAAGCTTTCTTT,CASSGQVNTEAFF
TRBV9,.,TRBD1,TRBJ1-5,TGTGCCAGCAGCGTAGGGTGGACAGGGGGTCAGCCCCAGCATTTT,CASSVGWTGGQPQHF
TRBV2,.,.,TRBJ1-6,TGTGCCAGCAAAGGAACAGGACCTTTTTCACCCCTCCACTTT,CASKGTGPFSPLHF
TRBV13,.,TRBD2,TRBJ2-1,TGTGCCAGCAGCTCCCGCGGGCTAGCGGGAGAACTGGATCCTTTTAGGTACAATGAGCAGTTCTTC,CASSSRGLAGELDPFRYNEQFF